The entry that follows covers one T cell receptor (beta chain) sequence. Libraries were prepared by immunoSEQ multiplex PCR; TCRdb keeps only in-frame clonotypes and omits some of them. The data show fewer than 80,000 clones, roughly nine tenths seen once. The sample is drawn from a study of OX40 agonist ivuxolimab in advanced cancers. As for the study in general: Patients were dosed intravenously with ivuxolimab at 0.01 to 10 mg/kg every 2 weeks.

CDR1 and CDR2 from the germline V gene are KGHSH and LQKENI. This CDR3 contains 13 residues. V lost 0 bases, J lost 5 bases, and 7 bases lay in between. Systemic immunosuppression or a history of autoimmune disease excluded patients. The material sequenced was CD4+ or CD8+ T cells sorted from blood, taken in a trial of the OX40 agonist ivuxolimab. J is TRBJ2-5 and V is TRBV18, with D perhaps matching TRBD1 (5 bases). The clonotype comes from an adult with an advanced solid tumor such as melanoma, head and neck, liver or kidney cancer. The CDR3 DNA reads as TGTGCCAGCTCACCACCCCCAGGGGAGACCCAGTACTTC. Protein: CASSPPPGETQYF.